This T cell receptor (beta chain) was sequenced for a study of blood T cells in healthy people across ages. CDR3 size: 15 residues. In germline, CDR1 is MNHEY, CDR2 SVGEGT. V gave up 6 bases and J gave up 4 bases, with 15 bases separating them. Overall study results and limits: Without sorted subsets, naive and antigen-experienced compartments could not be conclusively compared.

Then a second PCR, running roughly 6 to 11 cycles, was carried out with a sample-barcoded 5' primer and a J-beta primer mix. Each cDNA molecule was tagged by a template-switch adaptor with 12 random nucleotides. TCRdb independently ran MiXCR on the 5' RACE reads; one entry per CDR3 protein. The profile shows around 1.5 million distinct CDR3 sequences, 55% to 75% of them singletons. With regard to this clonotype: Its antigen is as yet unknown.

Ranging in age from about 6 to 100, the donors were healthy Caucasian individuals from Russia. This receptor was identified in a man aged 18 to 30 in good health. The chain recombines TRBV6-2 or TRBV6-3 with TRBJ2-2; D possibly corresponds to TRBD2 (6 bases). Material: blood. The CDR3 sequence: CASSDRDSFTGELFF. CDR3 DNA: TGTGCCAGCAGCGACCGGGACTCCTTCACCGGGGAGCTGTTTTTT.